The rows below give T cell receptor beta chains drawn from one sample of a study of CD8 T cells in Susac syndrome. TCRdb reanalysed the immunoSEQ multiplex PCR reads using MiXCR and keeps one entry per CDR3 protein. This table holds 150,000 to 200,000 distinct CDR3 sequences, roughly 90% found once. Sequenced input: CD4+ T cells from PBMCs. The receptors were sampled from a human donor with Susac syndrome. Both conserved end residues are part of each CDR3. The D gene is left open where the match is weak. Some rows mark clone size as missing; the rest say once, few, many or name a class of expanded clone.

d_gene,abundance,v_gene,j_gene,CDR3aa,CDR3nt
TRBD1,once,TRBV5-1,TRBJ1-1,CASNGQGGTEAFF,TGCGCCAGCAACGGACAGGGTGGAACTGAAGCTTTCTTT
-,-,TRBV4-1,TRBJ1-5,CASSQGFQEGHQPQHF,TGCGCCAGCAGCCAAGGATTCCAGGAAGGGCATCAGCCCCAGCATTTT
-,-,TRBV2,TRBJ1-2,CASTARQVGGYTF,TGTGCCAGCACCGCACGACAGGTTGGTGGCTACACCTTC
-,-,TRBV18,TRBJ2-5,CASSPSTGLRETQYF,TGTGCCAGCTCTCCGTCTACAGGGTTGAGAGAGACCCAGTACTTC
TRBD1,-,TRBV28,TRBJ1-5,CASSTGQGSAGNQPQHF,TGTGCCAGCAGTACCGGACAGGGAAGTGCGGGCAATCAGCCCCAGCATTTT
TRBD2,-,TRBV2,TRBJ2-7,CASSDHSGGGNEQYF,TGTGCCAGCAGTGATCATAGCGGGGGGGGAAACGAGCAGTACTTC
TRBD1,-,TRBV3-1,TRBJ1-2,CASSQTGTYGYTF,TGTGCCAGCAGCCAGACAGGGACCTATGGCTACACCTTC
-,-,TRBV14,TRBJ1-5,CASSQDWRQGGGQPQHF,TGTGCCAGCAGCCAAGATTGGAGGCAGGGCGGTGGTCAGCCCCAGCATTTT
-,-,TRBV5-5,TRBJ2-1,CASSLEFQGYNEQFF,TGTGCCAGCAGCTTGGAGTTCCAGGGGTACAATGAGCAGTTCTTC
TRBD2,-,TRBV9,TRBJ2-1,CASSALSGTSNEQFF,TGTGCCAGCAGCGCCCTATCCGGGACTAGCAATGAGCAGTTCTTC
-,-,TRBV12-3/TRBV12-4,TRBJ1-2,CASTLQGSYGYTF,TGTGCCAGCACCTTACAGGGAAGCTATGGCTACACCTTC
-,-,TRBV5-6,TRBJ2-3,CASSLTGSDTQYF,TGTGCCAGCAGCTTAACGGGGTCGGATACGCAGTATTTT
-,-,TRBV29-1,TRBJ2-2,CSVERGPGELFF,TGCAGCGTTGAGCGGGGTCCTGGGGAGCTGTTTTTT
-,-,TRBV28,TRBJ2-7,CASSSARDYEQYF,TGTGCCAGCAGTTCTGCGAGGGACTACGAGCAGTACTTC
TRBD2,once,TRBV2,TRBJ2-5,CASVRLAGASKAQYF,TGTGCCAGCGTAAGACTAGCGGGAGCCTCGAAGGCCCAGTACTTC
-,-,TRBV5-6,TRBJ2-1,CASSAIHRPGPQFF,TGTGCCAGCAGCGCGATTCATAGGCCTGGGCCGCAGTTCTTC
TRBD1,-,TRBV11-2,TRBJ2-7,CATRHWTGGHEQYF,TGTGCCACCCGCCACTGGACAGGGGGGCACGAGCAGTACTTC
TRBD2,-,TRBV6-1,TRBJ2-1,CASKERGGLSSYNEQFF,TGTGCCAGCAAGGAGCGGGGGGGCCTGAGCTCCTACAATGAGCAGTTCTTC
-,-,TRBV5-4,TRBJ2-6,CASSHGGRGANVLTF,TGTGCCAGCAGCCATGGTGGGCGGGGGGCCAACGTCCTGACTTTC
TRBD1,-,TRBV30,TRBJ1-5,CAGSRGTGANQPQHF,TGTGCTGGATCCCGCGGGACAGGGGCAAATCAGCCCCAGCATTTT
TRBD1,-,TRBV29-1,TRBJ2-5,CSVGDREETQYF,TGCAGCGTGGGGGACAGAGAAGAGACCCAGTACTTC
-,-,TRBV10-3,TRBJ2-5,CAISGNQETQYF,TGTGCCATCAGTGGGAACCAAGAGACCCAGTACTTC
-,-,TRBV3-1,TRBJ2-5,CASSPVGGETQYF,TGTGCCAGCAGCCCGGTAGGCGGTGAGACCCAGTACTTC
TRBD1,-,TRBV6-2/TRBV6-3,TRBJ2-7,CASSPRGTGVGSEQYF,TGTGCCAGCAGTCCGCGTGGGACAGGGGTCGGGAGCGAGCAGTACTTC
-,-,TRBV18,TRBJ1-4,CASSPLRATNEKLFF,TGTGCCAGCTCCCCCCTCCGAGCAACTAATGAAAAACTGTTTTTT
-,-,TRBV20-1,TRBJ2-7,CSASTSSYEQYF,TGCAGTGCTTCAACAAGCTCCTACGAGCAGTACTTC
-,-,TRBV3-1,TRBJ1-1,CASGGYTEAFF,TGTGCCAGTGGTGGATACACTGAAGCTTTCTTT
-,-,TRBV27,TRBJ1-1,CASNSLGGHKNTEAFF,TGTGCCAGCAACTCATTGGGGGGCCATAAGAACACTGAAGCTTTCTTT
-,-,TRBV29-1,TRBJ1-3,CSVVGGRGNTIYF,TGCAGCGTTGTAGGGGGAAGGGGAAACACCATATATTTT
TRBD1,-,TRBV20-1,TRBJ1-1,CGQGWNTEAFF,TGCGGACAGGGGTGGAACACTGAAGCTTTCTTT
TRBD1,-,TRBV18,TRBJ2-2,CASSLIGTENTGELFF,TGTGCCAGCTCACTTATCGGGACAGAGAACACCGGGGAGCTGTTTTTT
-,-,TRBV28,TRBJ2-7,CASSPGPAYEQYF,TGTGCCAGCAGTCCCGGACCCGCCTACGAGCAGTACTTC
TRBD2,-,TRBV9,TRBJ2-1,CASSTGTSDYNEQFF,TGTGCCAGCAGCACCGGGACTAGCGACTACAATGAGCAGTTCTTC
-,-,TRBV18,TRBJ2-3,CASSPIAETDTQYF,TGTGCCAGCTCACCAATAGCGGAGACAGATACGCAGTATTTT
-,-,TRBV6-6,TRBJ1-1,CASSSKTKNTEAFF,TGTGCCAGCAGTTCCAAGACAAAGAACACTGAAGCTTTCTTT
TRBD1,-,TRBV5-4,TRBJ2-1,CASSSPPTGIVNEQFF,TGTGCCAGCAGCTCCCCCCCGACAGGGATCGTAAATGAGCAGTTCTTC
-,-,TRBV3-1,TRBJ1-1,CASSQSITTATEAFF,TGTGCCAGCAGCCAAAGTATTACGACCGCCACTGAAGCTTTCTTT
TRBD1,-,TRBV7-9,TRBJ1-2,CASSTGQGDYYGYTF,TGTGCCAGCAGCACAGGACAGGGGGATTACTATGGCTACACCTTC
-,few,TRBV7-2,TRBJ2-5,CASSPRETSETQYF,TGTGCCAGCAGCCCAAGGGAGACGTCAGAGACCCAGTACTTC
-,-,TRBV6-2/TRBV6-3,TRBJ1-1,CASTTFRGLNTEAFF,TGTGCCAGCACTACCTTCAGGGGTCTAAACACTGAAGCTTTCTTT
-,-,TRBV7-9,TRBJ1-2,CASREGVTGGYTF,TGTGCCAGCAGAGAGGGAGTTACGGGGGGCTACACCTTC
TRBD1,-,TRBV12-3/TRBV12-4,TRBJ1-1,CASRLIRDRGRTEAFF,TGTGCCAGCAGGCTAATAAGGGACAGGGGCCGCACTGAAGCTTTCTTT